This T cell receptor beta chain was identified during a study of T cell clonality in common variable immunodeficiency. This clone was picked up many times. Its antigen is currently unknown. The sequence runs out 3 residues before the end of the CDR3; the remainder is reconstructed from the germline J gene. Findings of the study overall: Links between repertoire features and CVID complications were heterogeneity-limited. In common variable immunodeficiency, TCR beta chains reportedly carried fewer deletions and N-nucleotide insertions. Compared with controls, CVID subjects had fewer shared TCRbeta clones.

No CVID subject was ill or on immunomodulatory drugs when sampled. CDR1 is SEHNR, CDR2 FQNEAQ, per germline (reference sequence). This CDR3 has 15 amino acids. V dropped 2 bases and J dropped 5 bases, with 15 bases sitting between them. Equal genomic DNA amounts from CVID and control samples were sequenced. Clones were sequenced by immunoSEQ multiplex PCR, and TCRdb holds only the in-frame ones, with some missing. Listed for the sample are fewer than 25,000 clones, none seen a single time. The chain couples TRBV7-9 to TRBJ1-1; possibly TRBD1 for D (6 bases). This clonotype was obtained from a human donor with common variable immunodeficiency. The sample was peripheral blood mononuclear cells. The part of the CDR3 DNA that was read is TGTGCCAGCAGCTTAAGTGGGGGCGGTAAGACTGAA. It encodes CASSLSGGGKTE. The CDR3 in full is CASSLSGGGKTEAFF.